The clone carrying this TCR beta chain turned up a few times. The antigen remains unidentified. This sample stems from a study of post-analysis software for immune sequencing data. Study summary: Courses of disease covered relapsing-remitting, secondary progressive and progressive-relapsing multiple sclerosis. Overall study findings and caveats: TRBV segments more frequent in patients than in controls numbered several and included TRBV5-6, TRBV5-1 and TRBV20-1.

cDNA libraries of TCR beta carried unique molecular identifiers. With about 0.95 to 10 million T cells as the source, about half a million cDNA molecules resulted. Each CDR3 protein gets one entry after TCRdb re-called the PCR reads with MiXCR. The sample has about 460,000 distinct CDR3 sequences; approximately 46% are singletons. The CDR3 contains 16 residues. The germline V gene has CDR1 MDHEN and CDR2 SYDVKM. J gave up 5 bases and V 3 bases, and 9 bases lay outside the gene matches. This chain joins TRBV28 and TRBJ2-5; 10 nucleotides line up with TRBD1. The sequencing input was blood. This TCR came from a girl between 5 and 17 years old with multiple sclerosis. The CDR3 sequence: CASSFSTGGAGETQYF. The CDR3 DNA reads TGTGCCAGCAGTTTCTCGACAGGGGGCGCGGGGGAGACCCAGTACTTC.